The rows below give T cell receptor beta chains drawn from one sample of a study of blood T cell repertoires in COVID-19. TCRdb's copy holds only in-frame clones and misses some; the assay was immunoSEQ multiplex PCR. The sample has fewer than 150,000 clones, roughly 89% seen once. Sample: peripheral blood. Source of these receptors: a woman aged 40-49 years with acute or convalescent COVID-19. The CDR3 runs from the conserved cysteine through the conserved F or W. Each record gives: V gene, J gene, clone size, D gene, CDR3 DNA, CDR3 protein. D genes are given only for firm matches. Only some rows state a clone size, as once, few, many or a class for expanded clones.

TRBV11-2	TRBJ1-1	.	.	TGTGCCAGCAGCTGGGGGGGGACTGAAGCTTTCTTT	CASSWGGTEAFF
TRBV24-1	TRBJ1-4	.	.	TGTGCCACCCAGGACAGAAATGAAAAACTGTTTTTT	CATQDRNEKLFF
TRBV5-1	TRBJ1-1	.	TRBD1	TGCGCCAGCAGCGGAGGGGGCCCGAACACTGAAGCTTTCTTT	CASSGGGPNTEAFF
TRBV30	TRBJ1-3	once	TRBD1	TGTGCCTGGGACAGGGGTCTACGCGGAAACACCATATATTTT	CAWDRGLRGNTIYF
TRBV2	TRBJ1-1	.	.	TGTGCCAGTCTACTAAACCCACTAATGAACACTGAAGCTTTCTTT	CASLLNPLMNTEAFF
TRBV19	TRBJ2-5	.	TRBD2	TGTGCCAGTAGTGGCCCTAGCGGGAGGGCCGGAGAGACCCAGTACTTC	CASSGPSGRAGETQYF
TRBV7-2	TRBJ1-3	.	TRBD1	TGTGCCAGCAGTTCGGGACAGCTACGCTCTGGAAACACCATATATTTT	CASSSGQLRSGNTIYF
TRBV7-2	TRBJ2-7	.	TRBD1	TGTGCCAGCAGCTCCCAGGACAGGGGGCCGTGGTACGAGCAGTACTTC	CASSSQDRGPWYEQYF
TRBV24-1	TRBJ2-3	.	TRBD1	TGTGCCACCAGTGATTCGGACAGGGCAGGAGAAGATACGCAGTATTTT	CATSDSDRAGEDTQYF
TRBV6-1	TRBJ1-5	.	.	TGTGCCAGCAGTGAAGGCCTTGGCGACTATCAGCCCCAGCATTTT	CASSEGLGDYQPQHF
TRBV6-5	TRBJ2-7	.	.	TGTGCCAGCAGTTACGACTCCCTCAGCGAGCAGTACTTC	CASSYDSLSEQYF
TRBV7-7	TRBJ2-7	.	TRBD1	TGTGCTAGCAGCTTCCGACAGGGGGGGGAGCAGTACTTC	CASSFRQGGEQYF
TRBV18	TRBJ1-1	.	.	TGTGCCAGCTCATCGGGTGGTACTGAAGCTTTCTTT	CASSSGGTEAFF
TRBV19	TRBJ2-7	once	TRBD1	TGTGCCAGTAGCCGGGACAGGGGGTACGAGCAGTACTTC	CASSRDRGYEQYF
TRBV6-5	TRBJ1-1	.	.	TGTGCCGGCAATGGAGGGGAAGCTTTCTTT	CAGNGGEAFF
TRBV19	TRBJ2-6	.	.	TGTGCCAGTAGTCCCCAGTCTGGGGCCAACGTCCTGACTTTC	CASSPQSGANVLTF
TRBV7-3	TRBJ2-7	.	TRBD1	TGTGCCAGCAGCTTAGGACAGGGGCTCGGCGAGCAGTACTTC	CASSLGQGLGEQYF
TRBV4-3	TRBJ1-5	.	.	TGCGCCAGCAGCCAAGATCTAGGGCAGGGTGGTCAGCCCCAGCATTTT	CASSQDLGQGGQPQHF
TRBV6-5	TRBJ2-1	.	.	TGTGCCACCGAGGGACTGACGGATTTCAATGAGCAGTTCTTC	CATEGLTDFNEQFF
TRBV7-9	TRBJ2-7	.	.	TGTGCCAGCAGCCCGACAGAGCGACACTACGAGCAGTACTTC	CASSPTERHYEQYF
TRBV5-8	TRBJ1-2	once	.	TGTGCCAGCAGCTCCACAGGAGTAGCTAACTATGGCTACACCTTC	CASSSTGVANYGYTF
TRBV19	TRBJ2-3	.	TRBD2	TGTGCCACCTCTAGCGGGGGTAGTCGCGGCACAGATACGCAGTATTTT	CATSSGGSRGTDTQYF
TRBV27	TRBJ2-7	.	.	TGTGCCAGCAGTGTACGGACAGTGGGCCCTCTTTTCTTC	CASSVRTVGPLFF
TRBV27	TRBJ2-2	once	.	TGTGCCAGCAAACTGGTGAACACCGGGGAGCTGTTTTTT	CASKLVNTGELFF
TRBV19	TRBJ2-7	.	TRBD1	TGTGCCAGTAGTTACCGGGACAGGGCCTACGAGCAGTACTTC	CASSYRDRAYEQYF
TRBV20-1	TRBJ2-7	.	TRBD2	TGCAGTGCTAGTAGCGGGGGTTACTACGAGCAGTACTTC	CSASSGGYYEQYF
TRBV30	TRBJ2-2	.	.	TGTGCCTGGAAACGGGATGTCGGGGAGCTGTTTTTT	CAWKRDVGELFF
TRBV19	TRBJ1-1	.	.	TGTGCCAGTAGTATGGGGAGGTACACTGAAGCTTTCTTT	CASSMGRYTEAFF
TRBV2	TRBJ1-2	.	.	TGTGCCAGCAGTGAACGCCTTATTAGCTCCTATGGCTACACCTTC	CASSERLISSYGYTF
TRBV7-3	TRBJ2-1	once	.	TGTGCCAGCAGCTTAAATGCGTTAGTCTCCCATGAGCAGTTCTTC	CASSLNALVSHEQFF
TRBV7-3	TRBJ2-2	.	.	TGTGCCAGCAGCTTAACGACAGGTGCGAACACCGGGGAGCTGTTTTTT	CASSLTTGANTGELFF
TRBV7-8	TRBJ2-2	.	.	TGTGCCAGCAGCTCCCTCGGGTCATGGTCGAACACCGGGGAGCTGTTTTTT	CASSSLGSWSNTGELFF